A single sample gave rise to the 29 T cell receptor beta chains below, sequenced in a study of CD8 T cells in Susac syndrome. Random hexamers served to reverse transcribe roughly 0.45 to 1 ug RNA. TCRdb re-analysed the immunoSEQ multiplex PCR reads in MiXCR, keeping a single row per CDR3 protein. The table lists fewer than 250,000 distinct CDR3 sequences, under 95% of them singletons, with 0.1% in the top ten. The sample comprised CD4+ T cells from PBMCs. The receptors were gathered from a human donor in good health.

The V and J genes are TRBV2 and TRBJ1-2, with 8 bases lining up with TRBD1. The CDR3 consists of 14 residues. V dropped 2 bases and J dropped 7; count of bases not matched to a gene: 6. Germline CDR1 SNHLY, CDR2 FYNNEI. CDR3 region: CASSEYRGISGYTF. The CDR3 bases are TGTGCCAGCAGTGAATACAGGGGGATCTCTGGCTACACCTTC.

CDR3 nucleotides: TGTGCCAGCAGCTTCGGACACGGTGGGGAGACCCAGTACTTC. As protein: CASSFGHGGETQYF. The chain carries TRBV11-1 and TRBJ2-5, with a possible D match to TRBD1 (5 bases). CDR1 is SGHAT and CDR2 is FQDESV in the germline V gene (reference sequence). V lost 3 bases and J 5 bases, leaving 13 bases between the germline ends. This CDR3 comprises 14 residues.

The chain is built from TRBV11-2 and TRBJ2-3; D is uncertain. The CDR3 consists of 12 residues. V lost 8 bases and J lost 5, with 11 bases in between. Germline V gene data show CDR1 as SGHAT and CDR2 as FQNNGV. For the CDR3, the DNA is TGTGCCAGCTCTCGGATGGTAGATACGCAGTATTTT. Translation: CASSRMVDTQYF.

In its sample, this clonotype was seen a few times. V and J are TRBV7-8 and TRBJ1-6; D is unclear. CDR3 length: 13 amino acids. Germline CDR1 and CDR2: SGHVS and FQNEAQ. The V end was cut by 5 bases, the J end by 7 bases, with 9 bases between. DNA of the CDR3: TGTGCCAGCAGCCTCAAAGGGAATTCACCCCTCCACTTT. Its translation: CASSLKGNSPLHF.

The chain has TRBV7-9 and TRBJ1-1; D might be TRBD1 (6 bases). Germline CDR1 and CDR2: SEHNR and FQNEAQ (reference sequence). There are 15 residues in the CDR3. The V gene lost 2 bases and the J gene lost 1 base, with 11 bases spanning the gap. The CDR3 bases are TGTGCCAGCAGCTTACGTCAGGGGAGGAACACTGAAGCTTTCTTT. Translation gives CASSLRQGRNTEAFF.

V gene TRBV5-1 combines with J gene TRBJ1-6; a weak D match, TRBD1 (5 bases). The V end was cut by 6 bases, the J end by 8 bases, with 15 bases between. The CDR3 is made up of 14 amino acids. The germline V gene encodes CDR1 SGHRS and CDR2 YFSETQ. The CDR3 protein is CASNLGAPDSPLHF. The CDR3 DNA is TGCGCCAGCAACTTAGGGGCTCCCGATTCACCCCTCCACTTT.

The chain combines TRBV7-3 with TRBJ2-4; D call uncertain. This CDR3 has 14 residues. Germline assignment: CDR1 SGHTA and CDR2 FQGTGA. Trimming stripped 6 bases from V and 9 bases from J, with 18 bases between. The CDR3: CASSPPGPTGIQYF. The DNA for the CDR3 is TGTGCCAGCAGTCCGCCTGGCCCAACGGGCATTCAGTACTTC.

This chain joins TRBV3-1 and TRBJ2-2, with 7 bases that match TRBD2. Germline CDR1 is LGHDT and CDR2 is YNNKEL (reference sequence). The ends lost 1 base at V and 4 bases at J; junction bases unmatched: 0. This CDR3 is built from 14 residues. The DNA of the CDR3 is TGTGCCAGCAGCCAAGGACTAGCCACCGGGGAGCTGTTTTTT. Its protein product is CASSQGLATGELFF.

This clonotype appeared a few times. V usage is TRBV5-1 and J usage is TRBJ2-1; no definite D call. CDR3 length equals 12 residues. The V gene's germline CDR1 is SGHRS and CDR2 YFSETQ. The germline V and J ends were trimmed by 4 bases and 5 bases, with 7 bases remaining between them. This chain's CDR3 is CASSPPHNEQFF. The CDR3 DNA sequence: TGCGCCAGCAGCCCTCCTCACAATGAGCAGTTCTTC.

The V gene is TRBV9, the J gene TRBJ1-6; D gene ambiguous. Germline CDR1 reads SGDLS; CDR2 reads YYNGEE. The CDR3 length is 11 residues. The V end was cut by 4 bases, the J end by 12 bases, with 8 bases between. The CDR3 DNA sequence: TGTGCCAGCAGCACGGACGGACCCCTCCACTTT. It yields the protein CASSTDGPLHF. The full variable domain, rest sourced from reference TRBV9 and TRBJ1-6, is DSGVTQTPKHLITATGQRVTLRCSPRSGDLSVYWYQQSLDQGLQFLIQYYNGEERAKGNILERFSAQQFPDLHSELNLSSLELGDSALYFCASSTDGPLHFGNGTRLTVT.

This chain joins TRBV7-9 and TRBJ2-7; D gene ambiguous. Germline values: CDR1 SEHNR, CDR2 FQNEAQ (reference sequence). The CDR3 spans 12 residues. V was shortened by 2 bases and J by 5 bases, with 7 bases between the two germline ends. CDR3 residues: CASSLTSHEQYF. Here the CDR3 DNA reads TGTGCCAGCAGCTTAACCAGTCACGAGCAGTACTTC.

The V and J genes are TRBV19 and TRBJ1-5, with D maybe TRBD1 (5 bases). Germline loops: CDR1 LNHDA, CDR2 SQIVND (reference sequence). Trimming took 3 bases from V and 4 from J, leaving 10 bases between them. This CDR3 comprises 14 residues. CDR3 nucleotide sequence: TGTGCCAGTAGTATGGGCAGGGTTAATCAGCCCCAGCATTTT. Its translation: CASSMGRVNQPQHF.

This chain links TRBV19 with TRBJ1-2; TRBD1 might be the D (5 bases). Germline-derived CDR1 and CDR2 are LNHDA and SQIVND (reference sequence). Trimming shortened V by 7 bases and J by 8 bases, and 20 bases separated the two germline ends. The CDR3 length is 14 residues. In DNA, the CDR3 is TGTGCCAGTACCCTCAGGGTGGGGTCTGGCGGCTACACCTTC. Its protein is CASTLRVGSGGYTF.

The chain recombines TRBV30 with TRBJ2-7; D possibly corresponds to TRBD1 (5 bases). Germline V gene lookup returns CDR1 GTSNPN and CDR2 SVGIG (reference sequence). Between the trimmed V and J ends, which lost 1 base and 2 bases, there was a span of 6 bases. There are 12 residues in the CDR3. The CDR3 is CAWSAGTYEQYF. CDR3 nucleotide sequence: TGTGCCTGGAGTGCAGGGACCTACGAGCAGTACTTC.

The genes are TRBV6-1 and TRBJ2-6, with D tentatively TRBD1 or TRBD2 (5 bases each). This CDR3 has 19 residues. Trimming left V 6 bases short and J 0 bases short, with 21 bases between. Germline CDR1 and CDR2: MNHNS and SASEGT. In DNA form, the CDR3 reads TGTGCCAGCAGACATTCACCGGGACGCCCCCTCTCTGGGGCCAACGTCCTGACTTTC. Its translation is CASRHSPGRPLSGANVLTF.

V and J are TRBV25-1 and TRBJ1-6; 8 bases are a match to TRBD1. V lost 4 bases, J lost 10 bases, and 6 bases stayed unmatched. CDR1 is MGHDK, CDR2 SYGVNS, per germline. The CDR3 length is 14 residues. CDR3 nucleotide sequence: TGTGCCAGCAGTGCCCAGGGGGCATTATCACCCCTCCACTTT. This codes for CASSAQGALSPLHF.

The chain is built from TRBV27 and TRBJ2-4, with 8 bases fitting TRBD2. The CDR3 totals 13 residues. With V trimmed by 3 bases and J by 7 bases, 2 bases remained unmatched. Germline CDR1 and CDR2: MNHEY and SMNVEV (reference sequence). CDR3 region: CASSFSGGNIQYF. DNA for the CDR3: TGTGCCAGCAGTTTTTCGGGAGGGAACATTCAGTACTTC.

This clonotype was detected only once. The rearrangement links TRBV5-6 to TRBJ1-2; a possible D gene is TRBD1 (5 bases). In germline, CDR1 is SGHDT, CDR2 YYEEEE. The CDR3 length is 12 residues. V was pared by 7 bases and J by 5 bases, with 12 bases between. The CDR3 DNA sequence: TGTGCCAGCGGCAGGGCCGTGTATGGCTACACCTTC. Translation gives CASGRAVYGYTF.

The chain is built from TRBV7-2 and TRBJ2-7, with TRBD1 identical over 9 bases. Unmatched junction bases numbered 13, after V lost 8 bases and J lost 5 bases. This CDR3 is 15 amino acids long. CDR1 is SGHTA and CDR2 is FQGNSA in the germline V gene. In DNA form, the CDR3 reads TGTGCCAGCGAGCCGTTTCCGGGACAGGGCCACGAGCAGTACTTC. Amino acid sequence: CASEPFPGQGHEQYF. The full variable domain, completed using reference TRBV7-2 and TRBJ2-7, is GAGVSQSPSNKVTEKGKDVELRCDPISGHTALYWYRQSLGQGLEFLIYFQGNSAPDKSGLPSDRFSAERTGGSVSTLTIQRTQQEDSAVYLCASEPFPGQGHEQYFGPGTRLTVT.

V gene TRBV27 combines with J gene TRBJ2-1, with 8 bases lining up with TRBD2. There are 14 residues in the CDR3. CDR1 is MNHEY and CDR2 is SMNVEV in the germline V gene (reference sequence). The junction had 6 bases not matched to a gene; V was cut back by 8 bases and J by 3 bases. In DNA form, the CDR3 reads TGTGCCAGCTCCGGCCGGGGGGGCTACAATGAGCAGTTCTTC. Its translation is CASSGRGGYNEQFF.

The chain joins TRBV7-6 to TRBJ2-3; D possibly matches TRBD1 or TRBD2 (6 bases each). CDR3 size: 16 residues. CDR1 and CDR2 (germline): SGHVS, FNYEAQ. Trimming removed 4 bases from V and 5 bases from J, with 19 bases in between. The CDR3 DNA reads TGTGCCAGCAGCTCCTATCGAGGGGGGCGGATAGATACGCAGTATTTT. Translation gives CASSSYRGGRIDTQYF.

J is TRBJ1-1 and V is TRBV19; D is undetermined. The V and J ends lost 6 bases and 2 bases respectively, with 16 bases between them. This CDR3 is 15 amino acids long. Germline V gene sequence: CDR1 LNHDA, CDR2 SQIVND (reference sequence). The CDR3 nucleotides read TGTGCCAGTAGCCTGATTGGGTACACAAACACTGAAGCTTTCTTT. Its protein product is CASSLIGYTNTEAFF.

The chain employs TRBV5-6 and TRBJ2-7; D not certain. V was shortened by 0 bases and J by 3 bases, with 13 bases between the two germline ends. CDR1 and CDR2 from the germline V gene are SGHDT and YYEEEE. The CDR3 contains 15 residues. In DNA form, the CDR3 reads TGTGCCAGCAGCTTGGTCGACCGAGTGATCTACGAGCAGTACGTC. It is translated as CASSLVDRVIYEQYV.

This clonotype has a single count. The genes are TRBV6-1 and TRBJ2-3, with TRBD2 as a possible D gene (5 bases). The CDR3 has 13 amino acids. V was trimmed by 8 bases and J by 2 bases, leaving 11 bases between them. Germline V gene sequence: CDR1 MNHNS, CDR2 SASEGT. The DNA for the CDR3 is TGTGCCAGCGGACTGGACCTCACAGATACGCAGTATTTT. This codes for CASGLDLTDTQYF.

In its sample, this clonotype was seen once. The chain links TRBV29-1 to TRBJ2-3; the D gene is possibly TRBD2 (6 bases). This CDR3 contains 15 residues. CDR1 is SQVTM, CDR2 ANQGSEA, per germline. Trimming removed 2 bases at V and 1 base at J, with 13 bases between. The CDR3 loop is CSVEYYGGGTDTQYF. CDR3 coding DNA: TGCAGCGTTGAATACTACGGCGGGGGCACAGATACGCAGTATTTT.

In its sample, this clonotype was seen once. The chain links TRBV27 to TRBJ2-5; D unclear. The CDR3 has 13 residues. The V end was cut by 8 bases, the J end by 5 bases, with 15 bases between. Germline V gene lookup returns CDR1 MNHEY and CDR2 SMNVEV (reference sequence). CDR3 protein: CASQYTGSETQYF. The CDR3 DNA reads as TGTGCCAGCCAATACACTGGAAGCGAGACCCAGTACTTC.

This chain joins TRBV7-8 and TRBJ1-1, with 7 positions matching TRBD1. The CDR3 loop spans 14 amino acids. With V trimmed by 4 bases and J by 5 bases, 7 bases remained unmatched. The V gene's germline CDR1 is SGHVS and CDR2 FQNEAQ. This CDR3 reads CASSSDRWGTEAFF. The CDR3 nucleotides are TGTGCCAGCAGCTCGGACAGGTGGGGGACTGAAGCTTTCTTT.

The J gene is TRBJ2-1, the V gene TRBV7-9; a possible D gene is TRBD2 (7 bases). Germline V gene data show CDR1 as SEHNR and CDR2 as FQNEAQ (reference sequence). V lost 6 bases to trimming and J lost 8 bases, with 14 bases between them. CDR3 length: 13 residues. CDR3 loop: CASRYGGLDEQFF. The CDR3, as DNA: TGTGCCAGCAGGTACGGGGGGCTCGATGAGCAGTTCTTC.

The genes are TRBV4-3 and TRBJ1-2; no firm D call. The CDR3 consists of 22 residues. Germline CDR1 and CDR2: LGHNA and YSLEER. Trimming stripped 0 bases from V and 0 bases from J, with 29 bases between. In DNA form, the CDR3 reads TGCGCCAGCAGCCAAGATCCGTTTGCCTTATGCTATTTTATGAGAGCTAACTATGGCTACACCTTC. This sequence encodes CASSQDPFALCYFMRANYGYTF.